This T cell receptor (beta chain) originates from a study of blood T cells in healthy people across ages. Investigators took around 10 milliliters of peripheral blood from every donor. Using a J-beta primer mix together with a sample-barcoded 5' primer, a second PCR was run for about 7 to 12 cycles. TCRdb re-called the 5' RACE reads through MiXCR, storing one row per CDR3 protein. Among roughly 1,000,000 distinct CDR3 sequences listed, 20% to 25% were seen once. This clonotype showed up just a few times. CDR1 and CDR2 from the germline V gene are MNHEY and SVGAGI. The CDR3 sequence is 14 residues long. The V gene lost 8 bases and the J gene lost 4 bases, with 15 bases spanning the gap. These same records also appear under a second study, on T cells of mothers and their children.

The receptor comes from a girl aged 2 to 10 in good health. This sequence joins TRBV6-5 and TRBJ1-5; D remains unclear. Sequencing input: blood. This CDR3 reads CASWKGTPNQPQHF. The CDR3, as DNA: TGTGCCAGCTGGAAGGGCACTCCTAATCAGCCCCAGCATTTT.